Presented here are 8 T cell receptor beta chains from one specimen sequenced in a study of blood T cell repertoires in COVID-19. Some clones are missing from TCRdb's copy, which holds only in-frame ones; the method was immunoSEQ multiplex PCR. The table has roughly 400,000 clones, approximately 90% seen once. Sequenced input: PBMCs or T cells enriched from blood (not recorded which). The receptors come from a woman in her 50s who had recovered from COVID-19.

The chain uses TRBV6-5 and TRBJ1-3; D possibly corresponds to TRBD1 (5 bases). The germline V gene encodes CDR1 MNHEY and CDR2 SVGAGI. V lost 2 bases to trimming and J lost 2 bases, with 10 bases between them. This CDR3 spans 15 amino acids. CDR3 DNA: TGTGCCAGCAGTTACGATGGGGCGCCTGGAAACACCATATATTTT. Translation gives CASSYDGAPGNTIYF.

This clone has just one count. The V gene is TRBV5-1, the J gene TRBJ1-2; no clear D gene. The CDR3 length is 13 residues. V gave up 2 bases and J gave up 5 bases, with 10 bases separating them. CDR1 is SGHRS and CDR2 is YFSETQ in the germline V gene. The CDR3 sequence: CASSFEQIYGYTF. The CDR3 DNA sequence: TGCGCCAGCAGCTTCGAACAGATTTATGGCTACACCTTC. The variable domain in full, completed from reference TRBV5-1 and TRBJ1-2, reads KAGVTQTPRYLIKTRGQQVTLSCSPISGHRSVSWYQQTPGQGLQFLFEYFSETQRNKGNFPGRFSGRQFSNSRSEMNVSTLELGDSALYLCASSFEQIYGYTFGSGTRLTVV.

The chain carries TRBV12-3 or TRBV12-4 and TRBJ2-2; 7 bases fit TRBD1. With 4 bases clipped from V and 14 bases from J, the junction kept 10 bases outside the gene matches. CDR3 length: 13 residues. For the CDR3, the DNA is TGTGCCAGCAGTTCGGTTGGGAAGGGGGCACTGTTTTTT. It specifies CASSSVGKGALFF.

V and J are TRBV28 and TRBJ2-7, with a weak D call TRBD2 (6 bases). Trimming removed 2 bases from V and 1 base from J, with 12 bases in between. There are 15 residues in the CDR3. Germline CDR1 reads MDHEN; CDR2 reads SYDVKM. This CDR3 reads CASSLLVRGSYEQYF. In DNA form, the CDR3 reads TGTGCCAGCAGTTTACTTGTCCGGGGGTCCTACGAGCAGTACTTC.

V gene TRBV5-8 combines with J gene TRBJ2-7; D unresolved. The ends were cut back, 1 base at V and 4 bases at J, with 12 bases in the middle. CDR1 and CDR2 (germline): SGHTS, YDEGEE. The CDR3 length is 14 residues. CDR3 coding DNA: TGTGCCAGCAGCTTGTTATACCCCAGGTACGAGCAGTACTTC. It encodes CASSLLYPRYEQYF.

J is TRBJ1-2 and V is TRBV2, with 10 positions matching TRBD1. V lost 7 bases and J lost 7; bases outside the gene matches: 15. The CDR3 consists of 16 residues. Germline V gene data show CDR1 as SNHLY and CDR2 as FYNNEI. Written as DNA, the CDR3 is TGTGCCAGCATAGAGGGACAGGGGCGATTTCTCGGTGGCTACACCTTC. This codes for CASIEGQGRFLGGYTF.

This chain joins TRBV5-1 and TRBJ1-4; D ambiguous. This CDR3 is 17 amino acids long. Trimming removed 1 base from V and 5 bases from J, with 18 bases in between. The germline CDR1 and CDR2 sequences are SGHRS and YFSETQ. The CDR3 region has the DNA TGCGCCAGCAGCTTGATTGGGTTGGGGTGGAGGAATGAAAAACTGTTTTTT. It translates to CASSLIGLGWRNEKLFF.

The rearrangement joins TRBV7-9 to TRBJ2-1, with 10 nucleotides matching TRBD2. The ends lost 1 base at V and 7 bases at J; junction bases unmatched: 4. Germline lookup yields CDR1 SEHNR and CDR2 FQNEAQ (reference sequence). The CDR3 contains 15 residues. The DNA of the CDR3 is TGTGCCAGCAGCTTAGTAGCGGGGGGCTCGAATGAGCAGTTCTTC. Translating it yields CASSLVAGGSNEQFF.